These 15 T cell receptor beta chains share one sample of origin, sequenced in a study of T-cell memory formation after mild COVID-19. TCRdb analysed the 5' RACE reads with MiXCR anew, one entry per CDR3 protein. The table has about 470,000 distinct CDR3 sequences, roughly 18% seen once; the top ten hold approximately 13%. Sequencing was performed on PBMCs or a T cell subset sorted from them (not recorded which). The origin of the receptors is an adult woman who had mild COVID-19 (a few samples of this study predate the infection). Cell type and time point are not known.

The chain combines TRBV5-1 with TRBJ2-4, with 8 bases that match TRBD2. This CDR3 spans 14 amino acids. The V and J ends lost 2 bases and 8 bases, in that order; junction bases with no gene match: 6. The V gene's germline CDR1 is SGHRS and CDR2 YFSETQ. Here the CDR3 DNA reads TGCGCCAGCAGCTTATCGGGAGGGCCGGACATTCAGTACTTC. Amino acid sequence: CASSLSGGPDIQYF.

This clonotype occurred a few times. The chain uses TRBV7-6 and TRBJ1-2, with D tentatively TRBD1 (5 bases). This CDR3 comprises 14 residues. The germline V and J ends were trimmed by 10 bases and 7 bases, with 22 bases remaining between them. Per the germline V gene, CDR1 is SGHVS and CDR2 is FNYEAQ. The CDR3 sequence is CATTQDPGLGGYTF. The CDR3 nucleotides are TGTGCCACCACTCAAGACCCGGGGCTGGGTGGCTACACCTTC.

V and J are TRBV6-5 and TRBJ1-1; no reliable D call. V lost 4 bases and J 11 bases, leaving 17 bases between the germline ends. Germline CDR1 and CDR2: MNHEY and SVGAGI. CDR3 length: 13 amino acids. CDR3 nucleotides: TGTGCCAGCAGTTCAGCCCCAAGCCTAGCGGCTTTCTTT. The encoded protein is CASSSAPSLAAFF.

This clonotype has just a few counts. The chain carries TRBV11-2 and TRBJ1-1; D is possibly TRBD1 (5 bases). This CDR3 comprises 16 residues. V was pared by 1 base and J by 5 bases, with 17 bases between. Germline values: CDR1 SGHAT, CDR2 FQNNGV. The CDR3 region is CASSLGDSGGKTEAFF. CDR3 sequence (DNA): TGTGCCAGCAGCTTAGGGGATAGCGGGGGGAAGACTGAAGCTTTCTTT.

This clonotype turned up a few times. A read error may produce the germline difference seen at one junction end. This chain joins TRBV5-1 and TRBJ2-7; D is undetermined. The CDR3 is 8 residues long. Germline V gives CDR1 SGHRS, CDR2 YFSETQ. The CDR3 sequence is CASSLCHF. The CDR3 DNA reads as TGCGCCAGCAGCTTGTGTCACTTC.

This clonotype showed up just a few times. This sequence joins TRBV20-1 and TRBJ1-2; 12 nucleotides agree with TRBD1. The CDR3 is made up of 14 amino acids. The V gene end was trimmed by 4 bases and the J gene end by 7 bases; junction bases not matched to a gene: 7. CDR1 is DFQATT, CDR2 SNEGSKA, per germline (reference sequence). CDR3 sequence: CSAKPGTGGFGYTF. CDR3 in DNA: TGCAGTGCTAAGCCCGGGACAGGGGGCTTTGGCTACACCTTC.

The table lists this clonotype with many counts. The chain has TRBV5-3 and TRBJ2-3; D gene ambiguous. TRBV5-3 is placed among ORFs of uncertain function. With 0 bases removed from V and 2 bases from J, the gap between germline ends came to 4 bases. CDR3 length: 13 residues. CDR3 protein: CARSLGVTDTQYF. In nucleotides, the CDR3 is TGTGCCAGAAGCTTGGGGGTCACAGATACGCAGTATTTT.

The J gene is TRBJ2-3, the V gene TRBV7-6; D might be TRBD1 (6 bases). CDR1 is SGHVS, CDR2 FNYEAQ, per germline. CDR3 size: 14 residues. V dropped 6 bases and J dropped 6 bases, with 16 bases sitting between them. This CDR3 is CASSGTPAADTQYF. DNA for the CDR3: TGTGCCAGCAGTGGGACACCCGCTGCGGATACGCAGTATTTT. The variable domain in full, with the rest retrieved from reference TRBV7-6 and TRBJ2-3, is GAGVSQSPRYKVTKRGQDVALRCDPISGHVSLYWYRQALGQGPEFLTYFNYEAQQDKSGLPNDRFSAERPEGSISTLTIQRTEQRDSAMYRCASSGTPAADTQYFGPGTRLTVL.

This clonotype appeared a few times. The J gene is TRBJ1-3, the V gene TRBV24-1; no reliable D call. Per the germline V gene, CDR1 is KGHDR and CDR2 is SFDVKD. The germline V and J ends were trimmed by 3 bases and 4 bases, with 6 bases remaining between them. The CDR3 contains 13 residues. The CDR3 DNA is TGTGCCACCAGTGATCCGGGCGGAAACACCATATATTTT. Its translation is CATSDPGGNTIYF.

The CDR3 region has the DNA TGTGCCAGCAGCCAAGAACGCGGTGCTGGGGCCAACGTCCTGACTTTC. Translating it yields CASSQERGAGANVLTF. This chain links TRBV4-2 with TRBJ2-6; D is uncertain. The germline CDR1 and CDR2 sequences are LGHNA and YNFKEQ. CDR3 length: 16 amino acids. Trimming cost V 0 bases and J 2 bases, with 8 bases left between them.

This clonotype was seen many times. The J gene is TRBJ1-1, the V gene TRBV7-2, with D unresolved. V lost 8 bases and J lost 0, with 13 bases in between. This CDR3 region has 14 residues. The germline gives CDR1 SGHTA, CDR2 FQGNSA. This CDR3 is CASDSGRMNTEAFF. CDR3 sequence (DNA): TGTGCCAGCGACTCTGGGAGGATGAACACTGAAGCTTTCTTT.

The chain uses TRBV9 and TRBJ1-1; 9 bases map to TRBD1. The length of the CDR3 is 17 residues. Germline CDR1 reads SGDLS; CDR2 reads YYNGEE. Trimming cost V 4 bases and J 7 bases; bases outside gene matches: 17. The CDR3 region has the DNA TGTGCCAGCAGCCCTCAAGGGACAGGGTGGATTATGGGTGAAGCTTTCTTT. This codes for CASSPQGTGWIMGEAFF.

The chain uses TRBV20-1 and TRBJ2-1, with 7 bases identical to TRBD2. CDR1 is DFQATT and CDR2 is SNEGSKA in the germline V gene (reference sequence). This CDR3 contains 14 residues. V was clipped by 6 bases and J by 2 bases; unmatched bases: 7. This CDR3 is CSAPSSGTYNEQFF. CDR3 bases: TGCAGTGCGCCGTCTAGCGGCACCTACAATGAGCAGTTCTTC.

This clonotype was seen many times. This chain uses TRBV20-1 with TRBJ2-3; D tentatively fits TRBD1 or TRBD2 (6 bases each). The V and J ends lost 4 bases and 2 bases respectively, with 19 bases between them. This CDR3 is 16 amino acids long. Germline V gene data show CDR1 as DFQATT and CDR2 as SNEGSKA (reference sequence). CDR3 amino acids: CSANSRRRGNTDTQYF. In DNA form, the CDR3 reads TGCAGTGCTAACTCGAGGCGGAGGGGGAACACAGATACGCAGTATTTT.

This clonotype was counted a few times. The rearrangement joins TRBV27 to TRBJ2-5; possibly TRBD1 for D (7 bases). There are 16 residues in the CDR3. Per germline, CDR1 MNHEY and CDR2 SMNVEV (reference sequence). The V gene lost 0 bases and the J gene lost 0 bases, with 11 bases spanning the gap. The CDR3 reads CASSLSAGGYQETQYF. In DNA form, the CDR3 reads TGTGCCAGCAGTTTATCTGCAGGGGGGTACCAAGAGACCCAGTACTTC.